This paragraph reports one T cell receptor beta chain. Antigen: not known. Indicated time point: cycle 4 day 1 (C4D1), after 6 weeks of nivolumab. With no exception, relapse followed autologous stem cell transplantation in all patients, and brentuximab vedotin exposure varied. Magnetic negative selection was used to purify CD4+ T cells from thawed PBMCs. The data are from a study of PD-1 blockade in classical Hodgkin lymphoma. TCRdb's table, derived via immunoSEQ multiplex PCR, lists solely in-frame clones and lacks some. The sample lists roughly 30,000 clones; 65% to 80% were seen once. The V segment lost 5 bases and the J segment 7 bases; nucleotides outside the gene matches: 5. Germline values: CDR1 SGHTA, CDR2 FQGNSA. CDR3 length equals 14 residues. Points from the study as a whole: Before treatment, complete responders showed about the same diversity as newly diagnosed patients. Patients with an early start, nivolumab under 1 year after ASCT, were excluded. A significant rise in TCR diversity was seen by C4D1 for CD4+ cells but not for CD8+ cells.

This TCR was recovered from a human donor with classical Hodgkin lymphoma. The chain carries TRBV7-2 and TRBJ1-4; 9 positions match TRBD1. This sample comprised CD4+ T cells from blood, obtained before the fourth cycle of nivolumab. The DNA of the CDR3 is TGTGCCAGCAGCACCCGACAGGGGGGTGAAAAACTGTTTTTT. This codes for CASSTRQGGEKLFF. Complete variable domain (other parts from reference TRBV7-2 and TRBJ1-4): GAGVSQSPSNKVTEKGKDVELRCDPISGHTALYWYRQSLGQGLEFLIYFQGNSAPDKSGLPSDRFSAERTGGSVSTLTIQRTQQEDSAVYLCASSTRQGGEKLFFGSGTQLSVL.